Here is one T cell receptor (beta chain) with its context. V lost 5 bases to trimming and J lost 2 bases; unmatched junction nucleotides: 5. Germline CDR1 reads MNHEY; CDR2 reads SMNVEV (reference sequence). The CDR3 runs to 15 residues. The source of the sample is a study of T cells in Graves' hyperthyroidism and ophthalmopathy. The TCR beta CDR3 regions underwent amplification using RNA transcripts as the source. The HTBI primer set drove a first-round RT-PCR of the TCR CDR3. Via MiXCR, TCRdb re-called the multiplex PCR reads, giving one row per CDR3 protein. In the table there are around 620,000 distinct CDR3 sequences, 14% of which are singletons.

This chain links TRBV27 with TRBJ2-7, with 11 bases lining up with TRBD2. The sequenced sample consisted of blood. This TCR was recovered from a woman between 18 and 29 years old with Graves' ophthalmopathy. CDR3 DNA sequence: TGTGCCAGCAGTGGGACTAGCGGAGTCACCTACGAGCAGTACTTC. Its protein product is CASSGTSGVTYEQYF.